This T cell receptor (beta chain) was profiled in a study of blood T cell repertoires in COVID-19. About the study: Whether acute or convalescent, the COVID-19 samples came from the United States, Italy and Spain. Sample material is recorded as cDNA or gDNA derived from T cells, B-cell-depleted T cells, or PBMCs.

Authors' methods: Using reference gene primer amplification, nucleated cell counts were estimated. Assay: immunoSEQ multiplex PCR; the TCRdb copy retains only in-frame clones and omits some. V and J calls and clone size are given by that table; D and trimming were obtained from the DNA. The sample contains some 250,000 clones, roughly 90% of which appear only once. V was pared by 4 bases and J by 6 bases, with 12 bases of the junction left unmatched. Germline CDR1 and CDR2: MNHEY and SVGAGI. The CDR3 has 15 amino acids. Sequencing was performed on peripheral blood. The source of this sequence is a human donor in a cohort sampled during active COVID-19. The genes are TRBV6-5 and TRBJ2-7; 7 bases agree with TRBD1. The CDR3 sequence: CASSLHRGLGGEQYF. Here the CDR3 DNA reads TGTGCCAGCAGTTTACACAGGGGTTTAGGGGGCGAGCAGTACTTC.